These 10 T cell receptor delta chains were all obtained from the same sample, sequenced in a study of Vδ1+ human thymocytes. Study conclusions and caveats: In the thymus, TRG and TRD repertoires looked highly polyclonal with Gaussian CDR3 lengths.

The antigens of these receptors remain unknown. Sequences come from RNA converted to cDNA by reverse transcription. CDR3 amplicons came from multiplex PCR with pooled V-gene forward and constant-region reverse primers. TCRdb re-called clones from the multiplex PCR reads using CATT. Of roughly 76,000 delta-chain clones in the sample, approximately 34% were seen once. Sequencing used Vdelta1+ gamma-delta thymocytes from the thymus. Subset specified: FACS-sorted CD3+ TCRalphabeta- TCRVdelta1+ TCRVdelta2- thymocytes. The receptors originated from a boy under two years old who had congenital heart surgery.

This clone was seen more than once but under ten times. An end of the junction differs from the germline gene, which may be a read error. The chain uses TRDV1 and TRDJ1, with D tentatively TRDD2 or TRDD3 (5 bases each). There are 15 residues in the CDR3. Germline V gene data show CDR1 as TSWWSYY and CDR2 as QGS. CDR3 nucleotide sequence: TGTGCTCCTGGGCTTCCGCCTTCAACCCATACCCAACTCATCTTT. Residues: CAPGLPPSTHTQLIF.

With respect to this clone: The same CDR3 can be traced to other DNA sequences in this sample. The rearrangement uses TRDV1 and TRDJ1; TRDD3 aligns across 12 bases. From germline, CDR1 is TSWWSYY and CDR2 QGS. The junction had 9 bases not matched to a gene; V was cut back by 0 bases and J by 1 base. The CDR3 is 19 residues long. CDR3 bases: TGTGCTCTTGGGGAACTCGGTCCCCACTGGGGGATACTCACCGATAAACTCATCTTT. This sequence encodes CALGELGPHWGILTDKLIF.

V and J are TRDV1 and TRDJ1; D perhaps matches TRDD3 (6 bases). V dropped 1 base and J dropped 6 bases, with 24 bases sitting between them. The CDR3 contains 18 residues. Germline CDR1 and CDR2: TSWWSYY and QGS. The CDR3 region is CALGERPAPTRWGNKLIF. Here the CDR3 DNA reads TGTGCTCTTGGGGAACGTCCTGCCCCCACTCGCTGGGGCAATAAACTCATCTTT.

This chain joins TRDV1 and TRDJ2; 10 positions agree with TRDD3. Per the germline V gene, CDR1 is TSWWSYY and CDR2 is QGS. This CDR3 contains 18 residues. V gave up 5 bases and J gave up 0 bases; unmatched junction bases: 9. For the CDR3, the DNA is TGTGCTCTTGGGAGCGCCGGGGGGGATACGTCTTTGACAGCACAACTCTTCTTT. Translation gives CALGSAGGDTSLTAQLFF.

The rearrangement uses TRDV1 and TRDJ1; maybe TRDD2 (9 bases). Germline V gene sequence: CDR1 TSWWSYY, CDR2 QGS. The germline V and J ends were trimmed by 3 bases and 2 bases, with 46 bases remaining between them. The CDR3 spans 26 residues. CDR3 in amino acids: CALGEPGRVQRPSYVLGDPLTDKLIF. The CDR3 coding sequence is TGTGCTCTTGGGGAGCCCGGAAGGGTCCAGCGGCCTTCCTACGTGTTGGGGGATCCCTTAACCGATAAACTCATCTTT.

This clone showed up just a few times. This chain links TRDV1 with TRDJ1, with 10 nucleotides matching TRDD3. CDR3 length: 18 amino acids. The trim removed 2 bases at V and 5 bases at J, leaving 14 bases unmatched. CDR1 TSWWSYY and CDR2 QGS come from the germline V gene. The CDR3 coding sequence is TGTGCTCTTGGGGAATACGCCGCCGCCTGGGGGATATTGGATAAACTCATCTTT. This gives the protein CALGEYAAAWGILDKLIF.

This clone appeared a few times. The chain links TRDV1 to TRDJ1, with 13 bases matching TRDD3. V shed 0 bases and J 0 bases; nucleotides not matched to a gene: 16. Germline CDR1 TSWWSYY, CDR2 QGS. This CDR3 has 22 residues. The CDR3 reads CALGELLRPVLGDTPYTDKLIF. CDR3 DNA: TGTGCTCTTGGGGAACTACTCCGACCCGTACTGGGGGATACGCCGTACACCGATAAACTCATCTTT.

The gene calls are TRDV1 and TRDJ1, with 8 nucleotides matching TRDD3. V lost 0 bases, J lost 7 bases, and 25 bases stayed unmatched. This CDR3 comprises 21 residues. Germline assignment: CDR1 TSWWSYY and CDR2 QGS. The CDR3 region is CALGELRGGFGDTLSGGKLIF. The CDR3 DNA follows: TGTGCTCTTGGGGAACTTAGGGGCGGATTCGGGGATACCTTGAGCGGTGGTAAACTCATCTTT.

This clone turned up a few times. The gene calls are TRDV1 and TRDJ1; TRDD3 matches 8 bases. V lost 7 bases and J lost 2; bases outside the gene matches: 15. Germline V gene sequence: CDR1 TSWWSYY, CDR2 QGS. This CDR3 is built from 17 residues. CDR3 sequence: CALVAFSGGPPTDKLIF. The CDR3 DNA follows: TGTGCTCTTGTTGCCTTCTCTGGGGGACCCCCAACCGATAAACTCATCTTT.

The chain has TRDV1 and TRDJ1, with TRDD3 matching over 9 bases. Germline V CDR1 and CDR2: TSWWSYY, QGS. Losses at the gene ends were 3 bases for V and 0 bases for J; bases not matched to a gene: 23. The CDR3 loop spans 22 amino acids. CDR3 region: CALGDNFTTYWGTYSYTDKLIF. The CDR3 bases are TGTGCTCTTGGGGATAACTTCACCACATACTGGGGGACCTACTCGTACACCGATAAACTCATCTTT.